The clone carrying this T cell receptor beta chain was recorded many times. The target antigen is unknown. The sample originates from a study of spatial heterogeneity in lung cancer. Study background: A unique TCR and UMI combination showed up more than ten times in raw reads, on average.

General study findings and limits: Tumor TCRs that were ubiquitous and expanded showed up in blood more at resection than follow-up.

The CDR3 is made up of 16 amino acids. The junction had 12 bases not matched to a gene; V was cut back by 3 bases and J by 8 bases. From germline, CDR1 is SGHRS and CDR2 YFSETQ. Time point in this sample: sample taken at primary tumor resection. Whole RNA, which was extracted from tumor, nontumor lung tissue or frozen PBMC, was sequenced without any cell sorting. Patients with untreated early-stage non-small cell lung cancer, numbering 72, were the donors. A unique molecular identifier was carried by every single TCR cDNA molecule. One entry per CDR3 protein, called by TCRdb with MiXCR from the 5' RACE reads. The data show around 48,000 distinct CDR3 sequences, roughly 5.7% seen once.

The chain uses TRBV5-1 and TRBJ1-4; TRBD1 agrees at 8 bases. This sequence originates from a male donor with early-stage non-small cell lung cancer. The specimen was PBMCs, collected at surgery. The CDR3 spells CASSSNGQGAMEKLFF. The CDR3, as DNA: TGCGCCAGCAGCTCTAATGGCCAGGGGGCGATGGAAAAACTGTTTTTT.